This entry concerns a single T cell receptor (beta chain). The record originates from a study of blood T cell repertoires in COVID-19. Study-level background: Italy, Spain and the United States were the sources of the convalescent and acute COVID-19 samples. Sources were T cells, B-cell-depleted T cells, or PBMCs; the material itself was cDNA or gDNA.

Methods used by the authors: Scientists estimated how many nucleated cells there were by amplifying reference gene primers. Produced via immunoSEQ multiplex PCR; TCRdb's table is partial and in-frame only. Clonal size and the V and J genes are those of that table, whereas D and trimming came from the DNA. The profile covers roughly 270,000 clones, with approximately 85% appearing a single time and almost 9.5% taken by the ten largest. This clonotype originated in a man aged 18-30 years with active or convalescent COVID-19. Sequenced input: peripheral blood.

In DNA, the CDR3 is TGTGCCAGCAGTCGGGCCGGGGGCTACGAGCAGTACTTC. This sequence encodes CASSRAGGYEQYF. The chain couples TRBV6-6 to TRBJ2-7, with D maybe TRBD2 (6 bases). The CDR3 covers 13 residues. Looked up from germline, CDR1 is MNHNY and CDR2 is SVGAGI (reference sequence). V gave up 5 bases and J gave up 3 bases, with 11 bases separating them.